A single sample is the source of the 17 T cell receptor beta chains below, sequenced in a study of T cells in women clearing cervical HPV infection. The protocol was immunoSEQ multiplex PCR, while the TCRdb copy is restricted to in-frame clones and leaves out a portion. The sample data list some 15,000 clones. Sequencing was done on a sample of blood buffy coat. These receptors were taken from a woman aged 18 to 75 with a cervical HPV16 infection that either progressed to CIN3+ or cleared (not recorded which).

CDR3 DNA, as far as it was read: TGTGCCAGCAGCTTGAGACAGGAAGCTAACTATGGC. This sequence encodes CASSLRQEANYG. The whole CDR3 reads CASSLRQEANYGYTF. The chain has TRBV7-3 and TRBJ1-2; TRBD1 might be the D (6 bases). The read comes to an end 3 residues before the CDR3 does, leaving the germline J gene to fill in the end. The ends were cut back, 3 bases at V and 0 bases at J, with 11 bases in the middle. Germline CDR1 and CDR2: SGHTA and FQGTGA. The CDR3 runs 15 residues.

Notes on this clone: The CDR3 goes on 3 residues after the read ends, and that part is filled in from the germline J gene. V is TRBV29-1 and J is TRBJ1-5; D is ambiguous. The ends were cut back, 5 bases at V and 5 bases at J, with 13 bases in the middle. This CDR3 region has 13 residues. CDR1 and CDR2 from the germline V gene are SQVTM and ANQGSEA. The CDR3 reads CSVRAQQDQPQHF. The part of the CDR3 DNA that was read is TGCAGCGTTCGTGCACAGCAAGATCAGCCC.

CDR3 protein: CATSRIRGGGYGYTF. The covered CDR3 bases are TGTGCCACCAGCAGAATACGGGGGGGTGGCTATGGC. The chain carries TRBV15 and TRBJ1-2; TRBD1 is a possible D gene (5 bases). The read finishes 3 residues shy of the CDR3 end, and the germline J gene is used to complete it. The CDR3 length is 15 residues. Germline V gene sequence: CDR1 LNHNV, CDR2 YYDKDF (reference sequence). The V gene lost 2 bases and the J gene lost 4 bases, with 14 bases spanning the gap.

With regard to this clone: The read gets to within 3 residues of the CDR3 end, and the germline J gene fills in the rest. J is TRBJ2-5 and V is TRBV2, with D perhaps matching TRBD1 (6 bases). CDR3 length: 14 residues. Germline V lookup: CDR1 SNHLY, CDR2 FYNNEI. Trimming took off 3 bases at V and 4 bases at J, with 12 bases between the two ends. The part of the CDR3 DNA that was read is TGTGCCAGCAGTGAGCAGGGGCAGGGAGAGACC. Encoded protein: CASSEQGQGET. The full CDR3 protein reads CASSEQGQGETQYF.

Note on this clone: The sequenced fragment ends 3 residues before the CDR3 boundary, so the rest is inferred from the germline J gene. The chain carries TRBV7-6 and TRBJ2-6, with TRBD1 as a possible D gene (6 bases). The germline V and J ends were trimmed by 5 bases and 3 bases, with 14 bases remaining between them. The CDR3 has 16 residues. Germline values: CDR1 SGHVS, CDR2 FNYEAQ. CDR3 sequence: CASSPVTGFGANVLTF. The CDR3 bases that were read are TGTGCCAGCAGCCCCGTAACAGGGTTTGGGGCCAACGTC.

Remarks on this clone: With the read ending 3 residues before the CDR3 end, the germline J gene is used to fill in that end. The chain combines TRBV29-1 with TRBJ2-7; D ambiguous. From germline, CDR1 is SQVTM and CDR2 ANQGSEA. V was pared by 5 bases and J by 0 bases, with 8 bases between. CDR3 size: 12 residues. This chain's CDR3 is CSVRVSSYEQYF. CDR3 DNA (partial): TGCAGCGTTCGGGTAAGCTCCTACGAG.

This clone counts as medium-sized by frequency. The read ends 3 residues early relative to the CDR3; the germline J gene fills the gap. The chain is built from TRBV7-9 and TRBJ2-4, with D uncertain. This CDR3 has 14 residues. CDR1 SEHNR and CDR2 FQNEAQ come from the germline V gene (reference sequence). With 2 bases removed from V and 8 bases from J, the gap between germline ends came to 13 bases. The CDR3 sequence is CASSLSQSSDIQYF. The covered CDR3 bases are TGTGCCAGCAGCTTATCCCAATCCTCGGACATT.

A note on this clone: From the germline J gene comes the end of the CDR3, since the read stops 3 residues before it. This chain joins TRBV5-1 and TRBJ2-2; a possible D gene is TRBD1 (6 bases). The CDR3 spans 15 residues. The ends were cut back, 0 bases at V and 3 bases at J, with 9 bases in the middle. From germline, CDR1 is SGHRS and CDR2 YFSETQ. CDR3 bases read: TGCGCCAGCAGCTTGGGGGCAGGGGACACCGGGGAG. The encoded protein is CASSLGAGDTGE. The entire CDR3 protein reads CASSLGAGDTGELFF.

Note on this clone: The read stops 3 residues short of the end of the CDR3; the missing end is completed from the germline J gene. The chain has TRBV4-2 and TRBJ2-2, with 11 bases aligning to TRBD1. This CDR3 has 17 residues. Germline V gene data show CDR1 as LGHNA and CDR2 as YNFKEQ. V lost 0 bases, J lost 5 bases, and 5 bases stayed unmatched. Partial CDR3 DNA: TGTGCCAGCAGCCAAGATGTGGACAGGGGGCAGACCGGGGAG. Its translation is CASSQDVDRGQTGE. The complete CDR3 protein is CASSQDVDRGQTGELFF.

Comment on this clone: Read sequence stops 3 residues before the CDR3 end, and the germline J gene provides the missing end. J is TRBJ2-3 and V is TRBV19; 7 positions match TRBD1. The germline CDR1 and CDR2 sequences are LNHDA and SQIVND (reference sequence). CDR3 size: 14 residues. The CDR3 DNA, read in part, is TGTGCCAGTAGTATGACGGACAGGTGGGAGACG. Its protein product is CASSMTDRWET. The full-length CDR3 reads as CASSMTDRWETQYF.

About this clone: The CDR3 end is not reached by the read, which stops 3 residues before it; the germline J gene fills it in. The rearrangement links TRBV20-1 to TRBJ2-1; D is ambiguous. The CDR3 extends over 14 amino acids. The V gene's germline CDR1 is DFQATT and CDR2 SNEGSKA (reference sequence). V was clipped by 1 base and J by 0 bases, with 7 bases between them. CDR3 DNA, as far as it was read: TGCAGTGCTAGAGGATCCGGCTCCTACAATGAG. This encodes CSARGSGSYNE. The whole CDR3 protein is CSARGSGSYNEQFF.

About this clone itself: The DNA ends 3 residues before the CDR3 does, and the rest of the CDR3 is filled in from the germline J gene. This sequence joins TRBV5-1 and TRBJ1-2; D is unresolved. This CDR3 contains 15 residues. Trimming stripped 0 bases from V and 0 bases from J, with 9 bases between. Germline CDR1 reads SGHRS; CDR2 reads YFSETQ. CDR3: CASSLESNSNYGYTF. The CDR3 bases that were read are TGCGCCAGCAGCTTGGAGTCTAATTCTAACTATGGC.

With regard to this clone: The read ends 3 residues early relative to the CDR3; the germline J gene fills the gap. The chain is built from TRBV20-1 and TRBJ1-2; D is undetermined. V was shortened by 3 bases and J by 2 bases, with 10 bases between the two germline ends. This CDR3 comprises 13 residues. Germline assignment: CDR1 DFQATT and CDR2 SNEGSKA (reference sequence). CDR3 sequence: CSASPQANYGYTF. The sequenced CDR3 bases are TGCAGTGCTAGCCCCCAGGCAAACTATGGC.

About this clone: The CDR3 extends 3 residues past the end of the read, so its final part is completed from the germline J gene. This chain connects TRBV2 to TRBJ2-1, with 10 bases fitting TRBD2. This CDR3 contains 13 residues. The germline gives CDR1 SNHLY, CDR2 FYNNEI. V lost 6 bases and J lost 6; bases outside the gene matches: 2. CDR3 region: CASRTSGTNEQFF. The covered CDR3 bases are TGTGCCAGCAGAACTAGCGGGACCAATGAG.

CDR3 DNA, as far as it was read: TGCAGTGCTAGAGATCAGGGCTCTGGAAACACC. Encoded protein: CSARDQGSGNT. From start to end, the CDR3 is CSARDQGSGNTIYF. The chain carries TRBV20-1 and TRBJ1-3, with TRBD1 as a possible D gene (5 bases). Sequencing ends 3 residues short of the CDR3 end; the germline J gene provides the rest. Trimming cost V 0 bases and J 0 bases, with 6 bases left between them. The CDR3 covers 14 residues. The germline V gene encodes CDR1 DFQATT and CDR2 SNEGSKA (reference sequence).

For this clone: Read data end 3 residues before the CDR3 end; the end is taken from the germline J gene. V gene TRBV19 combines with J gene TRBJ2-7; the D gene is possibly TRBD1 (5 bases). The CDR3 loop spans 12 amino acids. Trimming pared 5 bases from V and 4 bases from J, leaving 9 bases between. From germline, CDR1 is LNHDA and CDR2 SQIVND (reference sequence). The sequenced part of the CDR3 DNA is TGTGCCAGTAGTGGGCAGGGATACGAG. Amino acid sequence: CASSGQGYE. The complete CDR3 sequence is CASSGQGYEQYF.

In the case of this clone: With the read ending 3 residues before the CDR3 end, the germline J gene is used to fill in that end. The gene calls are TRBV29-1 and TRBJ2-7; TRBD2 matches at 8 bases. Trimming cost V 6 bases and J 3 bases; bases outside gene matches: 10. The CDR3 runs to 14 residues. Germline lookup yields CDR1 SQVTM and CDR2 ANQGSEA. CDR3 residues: CSVVKLADNYEQYF. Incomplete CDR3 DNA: TGCAGCGTGGTCAAACTAGCGGACAACTACGAG.